This T cell receptor (beta chain) appears in the sequencing data of a study of blood T cells in healthy people across ages. About the research overall: About one barcoded beta molecule per two T cells was captured by template switching.

Study-wide points: Observed TCR beta diversity per million T cells went down as age went up. This fall followed a roughly linear course with age.

Germline assignment: CDR1 SGHRS and CDR2 YFSETQ. The CDR3 covers 12 residues. Trimming took 0 bases from V and 9 from J, leaving 7 bases between them. Combining a sample-barcoded 5' primer with a J-beta primer mix, a second PCR ran for 7 to 11 cycles. Each of the cDNA molecules was tagged by a template-switch adaptor with 12 random nucleotides. TCRdb fed the 5' RACE reads into MiXCR, producing one record per CDR3 protein. This sample carries about 680,000 distinct CDR3 sequences, roughly 49% of them seen once, and the ten largest clones take under 35%. For this clonotype: Antigen specificity is unknown.

The sequence came from a woman in her sixties or seventies in good health. The sequencing input was blood. The chain joins TRBV5-1 to TRBJ2-1; D gene unclear. The CDR3 nucleotides read TGCGCCAGCAGCTTGGTTTTCGGTGAGCAGTTCTTC. Its protein is CASSLVFGEQFF.